This T cell receptor (beta chain) was profiled in a study of T cell responses to AZD1222 COVID-19 vaccine. General study points: Vaccination with two AZD1222 doses was followed by a rise in Spike-specific TCR breadth and depth. Targets within unmutated variant regions were reportedly found for nearly half of spike-specific TCRs.

This clone was found once. What it binds is unknown. CDR3 size: 15 residues. The V gene's germline CDR1 is SGHRS and CDR2 YFSETQ. Losses at the gene ends were 2 bases for V and 4 bases for J; bases not matched to a gene: 6. TCRdb keeps only in-frame clones here, not all; method: immunoSEQ multiplex PCR. In the table there are over 130,000 clones, roughly nine tenths of which are singletons. The specimen comprised peripheral blood, sampled 28 days after the second AZD1222 dose. This sequence joins TRBV5-1 and TRBJ1-1, with TRBD1 identical over 9 bases. The receptor was derived from an adult who received the AZD1222 COVID-19 vaccine. The CDR3 is CASSLQGATGTEAFF. The CDR3 bases are TGCGCCAGCAGCTTACAGGGGGCCACGGGCACTGAAGCTTTCTTT.